The 16 T cell receptor beta chains in this list originate from one sample, sequenced in a study of molecular identifiers for immune sequencing clone quantification. MiXCR was run by TCRdb on the PCR reads, yielding one entry per CDR3 protein. The profile covers approximately 670,000 distinct CDR3 sequences, with about 20% appearing a single time and around 0.86% taken by the ten largest. The sample was naive CD8+ T cells from blood, with Jurkat cell RNA spiked in. Subset described: FACS-sorted CD8+CD4-CCR7+CD45RA+ naive T cells. Receptor source: a human donor in good health. Some libraries in this study had Jurkat cell RNA spiked in.

This clonotype was seen repeatedly, ten times or more. The chain combines TRBV28 with TRBJ2-5; 8 nucleotides align to TRBD1. V lost 4 bases and J lost 0; bases outside the gene matches: 7. Germline assignment: CDR1 MDHEN and CDR2 SYDVKM. This CDR3 is built from 16 residues. The CDR3 DNA sequence: TGTGCCAGCAGTTCCCGGACAGGGATGTACCAAGAGACCCAGTACTTC. It is translated as CASSSRTGMYQETQYF.

Ten or more counts support this clonotype. The V call is TRBV15, the J call TRBJ2-7; 9 bases agree with TRBD1. Germline-derived CDR1 and CDR2 are LNHNV and YYDKDF (reference sequence). J was trimmed by 0 bases and V by 7 bases; bases with no gene match: 4. This CDR3 comprises 14 residues. DNA of the CDR3: TGTGCCACCAACCGGGACAGGGCCTCCTACGAGCAGTACTTC. As protein: CATNRDRASYEQYF.

This clonotype was seen at least ten times. This chain uses TRBV28 with TRBJ2-3, with D possibly TRBD2 on 6 matching bases. This CDR3 comprises 15 residues. The germline CDR1 and CDR2 sequences are MDHEN and SYDVKM. The V end lost 1 base, the J end lost 1 base, and 9 bases lay between the germline ends. The CDR3 sequence: CASSLSRGRTDTQYF. CDR3 bases: TGTGCCAGCAGTTTATCGCGGGGCCGCACAGATACGCAGTATTTT.

This clonotype was seen at least ten times. V and J are TRBV14 and TRBJ1-2, with D possibly being TRBD1 (5 bases). The CDR3 covers 15 residues. Germline V gene sequence: CDR1 SGHDN, CDR2 FVKESK. Trimming took 4 bases from V and 7 from J, leaving 19 bases between them. The CDR3 bases are TGTGCCAGCAGCCGCGGGGCAGGGTCGGACGGTGGCTACACCTTC. Translation: CASSRGAGSDGGYTF.

As for this clonotype: Since a much larger clone is just one base distant, this may be a read error. The missing conserved phenylalanine or tryptophan at the end of this CDR3 makes a read error likely. CDR3 nucleotide sequence: TGTGCCAGCAGCCCCCAAGCTAGCGGCATATTTGGTGAGCAGTTCCTC. It is translated as CASSPQASGIFGEQFL. The genes are TRBV3-1 and TRBJ2-1; TRBD2 aligns across 7 bases. This CDR3 comprises 16 residues. The germline V gene encodes CDR1 LGHDT and CDR2 YNNKEL (reference sequence). The V and J ends lost 4 bases and 9 bases, in that order; junction bases with no gene match: 15.

The chain uses TRBV11-2 and TRBJ2-3, with a tentative D call TRBD1 (5 bases). V lost 1 base and J 2 bases, leaving 16 bases between the germline ends. From germline, CDR1 is SGHAT and CDR2 FQNNGV. This CDR3 spans 17 amino acids. This chain's CDR3 is CASSLVSGATLTDTQYF. The CDR3 DNA is TGTGCCAGCAGCTTAGTGAGTGGGGCGACTCTCACAGATACGCAGTATTTT.

This clonotype has at least ten counts. This sequence joins TRBV20-1 and TRBJ2-7; 7 positions agree with TRBD1. The CDR3 is 13 residues long. J lost 3 bases, V lost 0 bases, and 2 bases had no gene match. The V gene's germline CDR1 is DFQATT and CDR2 SNEGSKA (reference sequence). The DNA for the CDR3 is TGCAGTGCTAGAGATGGGGACAGCTACGAGCAGTACTTC. Translation: CSARDGDSYEQYF.

This clonotype was observed many times. J is TRBJ1-5 and V is TRBV19; 9 positions match TRBD1. This CDR3 region has 16 residues. Germline CDR1 is LNHDA and CDR2 is SQIVND (reference sequence). V dropped 8 bases and J dropped 3; count of bases not matched to a gene: 11. The CDR3 here is CASWDSGTGINQPQHF. As DNA, the CDR3 is TGTGCCAGTTGGGACTCCGGGACAGGGATCAATCAGCCCCAGCATTTT. The full variable domain, its missing parts supplied by reference TRBV19 and TRBJ1-5, is DGGITQSPKYLFRKEGQNVTLSCEQNLNHDAMYWYRQDPGQGLRLIYYSQIVNDFQKGDIAEGYSVSREKKESFPLTVTSAQKNPTAFYLCASWDSGTGINQPQHFGDGTRLSIL.

This clonotype showed up many times. The chain recombines TRBV20-1 with TRBJ2-3; 8 bases align to TRBD1. V shed 5 bases, J shed 0 bases, and the junction held 7 bases outside the gene matches. CDR1 and CDR2 from the germline V gene are DFQATT and SNEGSKA (reference sequence). The CDR3 consists of 15 residues. The CDR3 is CSARWTGTSTDTQYF. In nucleotides, the CDR3 is TGCAGTGCTCGCTGGACAGGGACTAGCACAGATACGCAGTATTTT.

This clonotype was seen a few times. The chain uses TRBV2 and TRBJ1-2; perhaps TRBD1 as D (6 bases). The V end was cut by 8 bases, the J end by 5 bases, with 9 bases between. This CDR3 region has 11 residues. Germline V lookup: CDR1 SNHLY, CDR2 FYNNEI. CDR3 sequence (DNA): TGTGCCAGCTGGACAGAATATGGCTACACCTTC. Protein product: CASWTEYGYTF.

The table lists this clonotype with many counts. V and J are TRBV7-9 and TRBJ2-7, with 8 bases matching TRBD1. J gave up 4 bases and V 5 bases, and 10 bases lay outside the gene matches. The CDR3 extends over 15 amino acids. In germline, CDR1 is SEHNR, CDR2 FQNEAQ (reference sequence). Here the CDR3 reads CASSTTGGNWYEQYF. The CDR3 bases are TGTGCCAGCAGCACCACAGGGGGGAACTGGTACGAGCAGTACTTC. Complete variable domain (other parts from reference TRBV7-9 and TRBJ2-7): DTGVSQNPRHKITKRGQNVTFRCDPISEHNRLYWYRQTLGQGPEFLTYFQNEAQLEKSRLLSDRFSAERPKGSFSTLEIQRTEQGDSAMYLCASSTTGGNWYEQYFGPGTRLTVT.

This clonotype has a count of ten or more. The chain joins TRBV7-9 to TRBJ2-7, with TRBD1 matching over 7 bases. Germline V gene sequence: CDR1 SEHNR, CDR2 FQNEAQ (reference sequence). The CDR3 sequence is 15 residues long. V gave up 5 bases and J gave up 2 bases; unmatched junction bases: 9. CDR3 bases: TGTGCCAGCAGCCCAGGTGGCCAGGGGGCCTACGAGCAGTACTTC. Its protein is CASSPGGQGAYEQYF.

This clonotype turned up a few times. This rearrangement joins TRBV14 to TRBJ1-4, with D hard to call. Trimming shortened V by 5 bases and J by 1 base, and 11 bases separated the two germline ends. The CDR3 is made up of 15 amino acids. Germline CDR1 reads SGHDN; CDR2 reads FVKESK. DNA for the CDR3: TGTGCCAGCAGCGTGAGGTGGGGAACTAATGAAAAACTGTTTTTT. Residues: CASSVRWGTNEKLFF.

Notes on this clonotype: A single base separates this from a much larger clone, so it may be a read error. The gene calls are TRBV12-3 or TRBV12-4 and TRBJ1-3; 8 positions match TRBD1. V lost 7 bases, J lost 8 bases, and 13 bases stayed unmatched. The CDR3 has 15 amino acids. CDR3: CASTHSGTGSDTIYF. In DNA form, the CDR3 reads TGTGCCAGCACCCACAGTGGGACAGGATCTGACACCATATATTTT.

This clonotype was counted many times. This rearrangement joins TRBV4-3 to TRBJ2-2; D is uncertain. The CDR3 contains 14 residues. With 0 bases removed from V and 1 base from J, the gap between germline ends came to 3 bases. Germline V gene lookup returns CDR1 LGHNA and CDR2 YSLEER. The CDR3 DNA is TGCGCCAGCAGCCAAGATAGGAACACCGGGGAGCTGTTTTTT. Translated: CASSQDRNTGELFF.

This clonotype was observed at least ten times. The chain is built from TRBV4-1 and TRBJ1-4, with no clear D. The length of the CDR3 is 16 residues. Per the germline V gene, CDR1 is MGHRA and CDR2 is YSYEKL. Trimming stripped 1 base from V and 4 bases from J, with 13 bases between. The CDR3 region has the DNA TGCGCCAGCAGCCAAGTTTTTGTGAGTCTTAATGAAAAACTGTTTTTT. Amino acid sequence: CASSQVFVSLNEKLFF.